These 32 T cell receptor beta chains were all obtained from the same sample, sequenced in a study of naive and memory T cell subsets. Two oligonucleotides, mixed equimolar, formed the beta constant-region primer covering TRBC1 and TRBC2. TCRdb recomputed calls from the UMI-ligation and nested PCR reads with MiXCR, one row per CDR3 protein. The data show 150,000 or so distinct CDR3 sequences, about 15% seen once. The sequencing sample was made of naive CD4+ T cells from blood. The source is a human donor in good health.

The sample holds a few counts of this clonotype. The chain combines TRBV7-2 with TRBJ1-6; D remains unclear. The germline CDR1 and CDR2 sequences are SGHTA and FQGNSA. This CDR3 spans 12 amino acids. V dropped 5 bases and J dropped 9 bases, with 8 bases sitting between them. The CDR3, as DNA: TGTGCCAGCAGCGCGAGTGTTTCACCCCTCCACTTT. Protein: CASSASVSPLHF.

The V and J genes are TRBV6-2 or TRBV6-3 and TRBJ2-7; 8 nucleotides align to TRBD1. V dropped 5 bases and J dropped 3; count of bases not matched to a gene: 9. There are 15 residues in the CDR3. Germline V gene data show CDR1 as MNHEY and CDR2 as SVGEGT. Here the CDR3 reads CASSTTGGMGYEQYF. CDR3 coding DNA: TGTGCCAGCAGTACAACAGGGGGTATGGGCTACGAGCAGTACTTC.

This clonotype has a handful of counts. The V gene is TRBV10-3, the J gene TRBJ2-6, with 7 bases lining up with TRBD2. The CDR3 runs to 17 residues. After removal of 4 bases from V and 0 bases from J, the junction contained 6 bases not matched to a gene. CDR1 is ENHRY and CDR2 is SYGVKD in the germline V gene. CDR3 sequence reads: CAISVLALDSGANVLTF. Written as DNA, the CDR3 is TGTGCCATCAGTGTACTAGCGCTAGACTCTGGGGCCAACGTCCTGACTTTC.

The chain employs TRBV7-9 and TRBJ2-7; TRBD1 might be the D (7 bases). V lost 3 bases to trimming and J lost 4 bases, with 13 bases between them. This CDR3 comprises 14 residues. Germline V gene sequence: CDR1 SEHNR, CDR2 FQNEAQ (reference sequence). CDR3 bases: TGTGCCAGCAGCTTTCGACAGGGAGGTTACGAGCAGTACTTC. Translating it yields CASSFRQGGYEQYF.

This chain uses TRBV12-3 or TRBV12-4 with TRBJ2-7, with 9 positions matching TRBD1. The V segment lost 8 bases and the J segment 2 bases; nucleotides outside the gene matches: 7. This CDR3 is 14 amino acids long. The DNA for the CDR3 is TGTGCCAGCGGAACCGGGACAGGGCCCTACGAGCAGTACTTC. Protein: CASGTGTGPYEQYF.

The chain uses TRBV4-1 and TRBJ1-5; 11 bases are shared with TRBD1. The V and J ends lost 4 bases and 0 bases, in that order; junction bases with no gene match: 11. Germline lookup yields CDR1 MGHRA and CDR2 YSYEKL. This CDR3 has 19 residues. The CDR3 loop reads CASSPHPGQGVYSNQPQHF. The DNA of the CDR3 is TGCGCCAGCAGCCCCCACCCGGGACAGGGGGTTTATAGCAATCAGCCCCAGCATTTT.

This clonotype has only a few counts. V is TRBV30 and J is TRBJ2-7; TRBD1 agrees at 7 bases. The CDR3 has 14 residues. V gave up 2 bases and J gave up 2 bases; unmatched junction bases: 6. Germline V gene lookup returns CDR1 GTSNPN and CDR2 SVGIG (reference sequence). The CDR3 is CAWSRGTAAYEQYF. As DNA, the CDR3 is TGTGCCTGGAGTCGAGGGACAGCGGCCTACGAGCAGTACTTC.

This clonotype appeared a few times. The chain combines TRBV5-4 with TRBJ1-1; D remains ambiguous. The CDR3 has 14 amino acids. The germline CDR1 and CDR2 sequences are SGHNT and YYREEE (reference sequence). V gave up 3 bases and J gave up 0 bases, with 9 bases separating them. CDR3 region: CASSSKAMNTEAFF. CDR3 nucleotides: TGTGCCAGCAGCTCCAAAGCAATGAACACTGAAGCTTTCTTT.

This clonotype came up a few times. The rearrangement joins TRBV5-1 to TRBJ2-2; TRBD2 is a possible D gene (5 bases). Trimming took 5 bases from V and 4 from J, leaving 15 bases between them. Germline CDR1 SGHRS, CDR2 YFSETQ. The length of the CDR3 is 15 residues. CDR3 in DNA: TGCGCCAGCAGACAACCAAGCGGTTCCACCGGGGAGCTGTTTTTT. This sequence encodes CASRQPSGSTGELFF.

This sequence joins TRBV4-1 and TRBJ1-3; tentative D call: TRBD1 (6 bases). Trimming shortened V by 6 bases and J by 2 bases, and 8 bases separated the two germline ends. CDR1 and CDR2 from the germline V gene are MGHRA and YSYEKL. CDR3 length equals 13 residues. CDR3 residues: CASSGTPGNTIYF. The CDR3 DNA follows: TGCGCCAGCAGTGGGACACCTGGAAACACCATATATTTT.

The chain combines TRBV5-6 with TRBJ2-2, with 10 bases lining up with TRBD2. The length of the CDR3 is 16 residues. Trimming removed 4 bases from V and 3 bases from J; junction bases left unmatched: 6. CDR1 is SGHDT, CDR2 YYEEEE, per germline. The CDR3 region has the DNA TGTGCCAGCAGCGTGGGACTAGCGCAAGACACCGGGGAGCTGTTTTTT. Encoded protein: CASSVGLAQDTGELFF. Full variable domain (outside the CDR3, taken from reference TRBV5-6 and TRBJ2-2): DAGVTQSPTHLIKTRGQQVTLRCSPKSGHDTVSWYQQALGQGPQFIFQYYEEEERQRGNFPDRFSGHQFPNYSSELNVNALLLGDSALYLCASSVGLAQDTGELFFGEGSRLTVL.

The chain employs TRBV12-3 or TRBV12-4 and TRBJ2-2, with D possibly being TRBD2 (6 bases). The CDR3 extends over 15 amino acids. V was pared by 0 bases and J by 1 base, with 6 bases between. The CDR3, as DNA: TGTGCCAGCAGTTTAGCTAGCGGGAACACCGGGGAGCTGTTTTTT. It encodes CASSLASGNTGELFF.

The chain combines TRBV18 with TRBJ1-1; D is possibly TRBD1 (5 bases). CDR3 size: 13 residues. The germline V gene encodes CDR1 KGHSH and CDR2 LQKENI. With 0 bases removed from V and 6 bases from J, the gap between germline ends came to 8 bases. CDR3 nucleotides: TGTGCCAGCTCACCACCACTGGGGGCTGAAGCTTTCTTT. This sequence encodes CASSPPLGAEAFF.

There are a few counts of this clonotype. The rearrangement uses TRBV5-1 and TRBJ1-4, with D hard to call. Trimming cost V 0 bases and J 5 bases, with 8 bases left between them. This CDR3 contains 14 residues. Germline CDR1 is SGHRS and CDR2 is YFSETQ. In DNA, the CDR3 is TGCGCCAGCAGCTTGGGAGGTCCGAATGAAAAACTGTTTTTT. It codes for CASSLGGPNEKLFF.

This clonotype was detected a few times. The V call is TRBV28, the J call TRBJ2-7; no clear D gene. CDR3 length equals 16 residues. Trimming pared 2 bases from V and 2 bases from J, leaving 16 bases between. From germline, CDR1 is MDHEN and CDR2 SYDVKM. The CDR3 loop reads CASSLMGGPSTYEQYF. CDR3 DNA: TGTGCCAGCAGTTTAATGGGCGGACCCAGTACCTACGAGCAGTACTTC. The variable domain in full, completed from reference TRBV28 and TRBJ2-7, reads DVKVTQSSRYLVKRTGEKVFLECVQDMDHENMFWYRQDPGLGLRLIYFSYDVKMKEKGDIPEGYSVSREKKERFSLILESASTNQTSMYLCASSLMGGPSTYEQYFGPGTRLTVT.

The chain uses TRBV6-5 and TRBJ2-2; D is uncertain. Deletions cut 6 bases from V and 5 bases from J, with 19 bases between. The CDR3 has 16 residues. Germline V gene sequence: CDR1 MNHEY, CDR2 SVGAGI. CDR3 bases: TGTGCCAGCAGCAGCTGGGCCCAAGGGCGTACCGGGGAGCTGTTTTTT. Translating it yields CASSSWAQGRTGELFF.

This clonotype was observed a handful of times. V usage is TRBV25-1 and J usage is TRBJ2-7, with D possibly matching TRBD1 (6 bases). V lost 4 bases and J 6 bases, leaving 13 bases between the germline ends. From germline, CDR1 is MGHDK and CDR2 SYGVNS. CDR3 length: 13 amino acids. The CDR3 DNA reads as TGTGCCAGCAGTGTAACAGGGAAAGGCGAGCAGTACTTC. Protein product: CASSVTGKGEQYF.

This sequence joins TRBV21-1 and TRBJ1-6; the table names TRBD1, a call not compared with the DNA. TRBV21-1 is classified as a pseudogene. The CDR3 runs to 16 residues. Here the CDR3 reads CASSKDATGDNSPLHF. The DNA of the CDR3 is TGTGCCAGCAGCAAAGACGCGACAGGGGATAATTCACCCCTCCACTTT.

This clonotype was counted at least ten times. The rearrangement uses TRBV6-5 and TRBJ2-1; D call uncertain. The germline CDR1 and CDR2 sequences are MNHEY and SVGAGI. The CDR3 sequence is 16 residues long. Trimming cost V 2 bases and J 0 bases, with 11 bases left between them. This CDR3 is CASSYRPASSYNEQFF. CDR3 sequence (DNA): TGTGCCAGCAGTTACCGTCCGGCTAGCTCCTACAATGAGCAGTTCTTC.

This clonotype was recorded at least ten times. The chain is built from TRBV4-2 and TRBJ2-2; 7 bases are a match to TRBD2. The trim removed 0 bases at V and 6 bases at J, leaving 10 bases unmatched. In germline, CDR1 is LGHNA, CDR2 YNFKEQ. The CDR3 extends over 17 amino acids. CDR3 in DNA: TGTGCCAGCAGCCAAGATCTTGGCGGGAGCAACGCCGGGGAGCTGTTTTTT. This gives the protein CASSQDLGGSNAGELFF.

The chain carries TRBV20-1 and TRBJ1-4, with TRBD1 identical over 10 bases. Germline CDR1 is DFQATT and CDR2 is SNEGSKA (reference sequence). V lost 6 bases and J lost 7; bases outside the gene matches: 8. CDR3 length equals 14 residues. CDR3 residues: CSASWTGGPEKLFF. DNA for the CDR3: TGCAGTGCATCTTGGACAGGGGGACCTGAAAAACTGTTTTTT.

The CDR3 nucleotides read TGCAGTGCTAGCACGCCCACGCGAATTCAAGAGACCCAGTACTTC. Encoded protein: CSASTPTRIQETQYF. This chain connects TRBV20-1 to TRBJ2-5, with D hard to call. The CDR3 is 15 residues long. The germline CDR1 and CDR2 sequences are DFQATT and SNEGSKA (reference sequence). V dropped 3 bases and J dropped 2 bases, with 16 bases sitting between them.

This clonotype was seen more than once but under ten times. The CDR3 protein is CSARELAGEQYF. The CDR3, as DNA: TGCAGTGCTAGAGAACTAGCGGGTGAGCAGTACTTC. This sequence joins TRBV20-1 and TRBJ2-7, with TRBD2 matching over 9 bases. J lost 7 bases, V lost 0 bases, and 1 base had no gene match. Germline values: CDR1 DFQATT, CDR2 SNEGSKA (reference sequence). The CDR3 consists of 12 residues.

The chain couples TRBV6-2 or TRBV6-3 to TRBJ1-3; D remains unclear. CDR1 MNHEY and CDR2 SVGEGT come from the germline V gene. Trimming cost V 5 bases and J 1 base, with 12 bases left between them. The CDR3 spans 15 residues. Here the CDR3 reads CASSPSRDSGNTIYF. DNA of the CDR3: TGTGCCAGCAGTCCTTCTCGGGATTCTGGAAACACCATATATTTT.

This chain connects TRBV7-2 to TRBJ2-6; 7 nucleotides agree with TRBD1. In germline, CDR1 is SGHTA, CDR2 FQGNSA. V was clipped by 5 bases and J by 2 bases; unmatched bases: 3. This CDR3 is 15 amino acids long. The CDR3 loop is CASSPQGAGANVLTF. DNA of the CDR3: TGTGCCAGCAGCCCCCAGGGGGCTGGGGCCAACGTCCTGACTTTC.

The chain combines TRBV15 with TRBJ1-2; no definite D call. Trimming shortened V by 0 bases and J by 5 bases, and 10 bases separated the two germline ends. The V gene's germline CDR1 is LNHNV and CDR2 YYDKDF (reference sequence). The CDR3 is 14 residues long. In nucleotides, the CDR3 is TGTGCCACCAGCAGAGATCTTTGGACGTATGGCTACACCTTC. Its protein is CATSRDLWTYGYTF.

The chain is built from TRBV20-1 and TRBJ2-7; 7 bases match TRBD1. The CDR3 sequence is 15 residues long. Trimming removed 7 bases from V and 6 bases from J; junction bases left unmatched: 18. Germline CDR1 reads DFQATT; CDR2 reads SNEGSKA (reference sequence). The CDR3 spells CSVDEGQLGEGEQYF. DNA of the CDR3: TGCAGTGTCGACGAGGGACAGCTTGGTGAGGGCGAGCAGTACTTC.

The chain uses TRBV6-2 or TRBV6-3 and TRBJ2-1; 10 nucleotides line up with TRBD1. The CDR3 has 19 residues. J gave up 0 bases and V 2 bases, and 10 bases lay outside the gene matches. Germline V gene lookup returns CDR1 MNHEY and CDR2 SVGEGT. CDR3 DNA: TGTGCCAGCAGTTACCGGGACAGGGGTTCCCCGAGCTCCTACAATGAGCAGTTCTTC. The encoded protein is CASSYRDRGSPSSYNEQFF.

The chain joins TRBV20-1 to TRBJ2-5; no clear D gene. CDR1 is DFQATT and CDR2 is SNEGSKA in the germline V gene (reference sequence). V was trimmed by 2 bases and J by 2 bases, leaving 9 bases between them. The CDR3 contains 13 residues. CDR3 DNA: TGCAGTGCTAGAAAGATAGCTCAAGAGACCCAGTACTTC. As protein: CSARKIAQETQYF.

This clonotype was counted only a few times. The V and J genes are TRBV5-4 and TRBJ2-5; 10 bases match TRBD1. The CDR3 loop spans 15 amino acids. In germline, CDR1 is SGHNT, CDR2 YYREEE (reference sequence). The V gene end was trimmed by 4 bases and the J gene end by 3 bases; junction bases not matched to a gene: 6. CDR3 amino acids: CASSLPGTGEETQYF. The CDR3 DNA is TGTGCCAGCAGCCTGCCCGGGACAGGGGAAGAGACCCAGTACTTC.

In this sample, this clonotype turned up a few times. The chain uses TRBV3-1 and TRBJ2-1; 7 bases are shared with TRBD2. CDR1 and CDR2 from the germline V gene are LGHDT and YNNKEL (reference sequence). The CDR3 is made up of 17 amino acids. V lost 4 bases and J lost 2; bases outside the gene matches: 11. As DNA, the CDR3 is TGTGCCAGCAGCCGAGAGATCGCTAGCGGCGCCTACAATGAGCAGTTCTTC. Translated: CASSREIASGAYNEQFF.

This chain uses TRBV28 with TRBJ1-1; D is unclear. Germline values: CDR1 MDHEN, CDR2 SYDVKM. V gave up 7 bases and J gave up 2 bases, with 8 bases separating them. This CDR3 is built from 12 residues. The CDR3 is CASNRINTEAFF. The CDR3 nucleotides read TGTGCCAGCAACCGGATCAACACTGAAGCTTTCTTT.